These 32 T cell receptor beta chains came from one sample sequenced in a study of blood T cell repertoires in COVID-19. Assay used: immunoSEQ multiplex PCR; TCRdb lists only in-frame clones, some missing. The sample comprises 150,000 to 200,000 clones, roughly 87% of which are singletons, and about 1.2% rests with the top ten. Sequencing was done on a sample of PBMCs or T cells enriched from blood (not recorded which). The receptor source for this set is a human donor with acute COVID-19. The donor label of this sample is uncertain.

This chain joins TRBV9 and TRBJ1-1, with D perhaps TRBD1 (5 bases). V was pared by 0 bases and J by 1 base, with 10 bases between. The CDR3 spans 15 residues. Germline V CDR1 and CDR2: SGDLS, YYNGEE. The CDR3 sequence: CASSVASGKNTEAFF. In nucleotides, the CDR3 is TGTGCCAGCAGCGTAGCTTCAGGGAAGAACACTGAAGCTTTCTTT.

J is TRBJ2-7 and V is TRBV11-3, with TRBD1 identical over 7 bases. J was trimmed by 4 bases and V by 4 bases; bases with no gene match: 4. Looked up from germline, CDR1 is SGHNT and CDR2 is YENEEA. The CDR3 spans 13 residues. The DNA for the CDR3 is TGTGCCAGCAGCTCGGGACAGTCATACGAGCAGTACTTC. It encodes CASSSGQSYEQYF.

The CDR3 sequence is CASSLDFWTSGDNEQFF. CDR3 nucleotide sequence: TGTGCCAGCAGCTTAGATTTTTGGACTAGCGGCGACAATGAGCAGTTCTTC. The chain has TRBV11-2 and TRBJ2-1; TRBD2 matches 10 bases. CDR1 and CDR2 (germline): SGHAT, FQNNGV. The CDR3 consists of 17 residues. The V and J ends lost 0 bases and 5 bases, in that order; junction bases with no gene match: 7.

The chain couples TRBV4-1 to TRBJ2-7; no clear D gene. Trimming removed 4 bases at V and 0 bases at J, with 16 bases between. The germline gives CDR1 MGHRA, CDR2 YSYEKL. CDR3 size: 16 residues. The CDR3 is CASSPSPVPVSYEQYF. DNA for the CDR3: TGCGCCAGCAGCCCCTCACCGGTCCCGGTCTCCTACGAGCAGTACTTC.

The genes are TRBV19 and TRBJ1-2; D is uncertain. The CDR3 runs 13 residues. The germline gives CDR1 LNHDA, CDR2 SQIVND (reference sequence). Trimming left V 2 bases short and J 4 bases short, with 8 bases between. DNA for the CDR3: TGTGCCAGTAGTATAATCCTTTGCTATGGCTACACCTTC. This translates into CASSIILCYGYTF.

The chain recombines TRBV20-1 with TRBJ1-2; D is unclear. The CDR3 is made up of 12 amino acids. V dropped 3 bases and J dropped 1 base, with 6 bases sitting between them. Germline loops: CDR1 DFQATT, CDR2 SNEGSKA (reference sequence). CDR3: CSASQVNYGYTF. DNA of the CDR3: TGCAGTGCTAGTCAGGTTAACTATGGCTACACCTTC.

CDR3 coding DNA: TGTGCCAGCAGTGCCTCGGCGGGGGCCTACCAAGAGACCCAGTACTTC. Protein: CASSASAGAYQETQYF. This chain links TRBV2 with TRBJ2-5; a possible D gene is TRBD2 (7 bases). Trimming shortened V by 4 bases and J by 0 bases, and 15 bases separated the two germline ends. This CDR3 contains 16 residues. Germline V gene data show CDR1 as SNHLY and CDR2 as FYNNEI.

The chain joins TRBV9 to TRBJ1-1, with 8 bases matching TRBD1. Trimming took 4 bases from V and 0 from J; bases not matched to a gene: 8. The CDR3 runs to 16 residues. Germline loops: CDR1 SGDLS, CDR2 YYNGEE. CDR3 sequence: CASSSTQGALNTEAFF. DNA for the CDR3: TGTGCCAGCAGCTCAACCCAGGGGGCCCTGAACACTGAAGCTTTCTTT. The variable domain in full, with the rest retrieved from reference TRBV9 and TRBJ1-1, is DSGVTQTPKHLITATGQRVTLRCSPRSGDLSVYWYQQSLDQGLQFLIQYYNGEERAKGNILERFSAQQFPDLHSELNLSSLELGDSALYFCASSSTQGALNTEAFFGQGTRLTVV.

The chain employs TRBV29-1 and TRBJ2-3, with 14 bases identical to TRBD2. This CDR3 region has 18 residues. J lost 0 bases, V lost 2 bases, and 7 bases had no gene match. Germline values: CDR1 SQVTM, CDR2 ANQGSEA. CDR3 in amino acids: CSVEPGLAGGLSTDTQYF. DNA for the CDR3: TGCAGCGTTGAACCAGGACTAGCGGGGGGCCTCAGCACAGATACGCAGTATTTT.

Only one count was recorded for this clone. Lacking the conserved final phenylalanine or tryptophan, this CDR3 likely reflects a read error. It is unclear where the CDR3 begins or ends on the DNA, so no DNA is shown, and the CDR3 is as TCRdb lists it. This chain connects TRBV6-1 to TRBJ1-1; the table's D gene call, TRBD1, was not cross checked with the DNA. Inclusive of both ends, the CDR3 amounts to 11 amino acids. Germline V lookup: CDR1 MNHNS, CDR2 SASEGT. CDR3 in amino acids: CASSELGTGAL.

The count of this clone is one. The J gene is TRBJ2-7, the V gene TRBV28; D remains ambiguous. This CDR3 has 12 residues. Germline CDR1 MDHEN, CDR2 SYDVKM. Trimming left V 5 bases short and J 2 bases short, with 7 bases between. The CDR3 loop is CASSIKPYEQYF. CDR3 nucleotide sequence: TGTGCCAGCAGTATCAAGCCCTACGAGCAGTACTTC.

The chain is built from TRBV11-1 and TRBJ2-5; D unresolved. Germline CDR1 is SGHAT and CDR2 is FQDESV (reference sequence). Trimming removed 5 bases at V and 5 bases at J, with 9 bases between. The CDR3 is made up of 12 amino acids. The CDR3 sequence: CASSRWLETQYF. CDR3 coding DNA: TGTGCCAGCAGCCGCTGGCTGGAGACCCAGTACTTC.

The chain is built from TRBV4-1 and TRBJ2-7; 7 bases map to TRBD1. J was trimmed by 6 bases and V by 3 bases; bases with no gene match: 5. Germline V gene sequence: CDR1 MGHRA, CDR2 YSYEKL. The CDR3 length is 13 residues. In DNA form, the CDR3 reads TGCGCCAGCAGCCAGGGGAACAGGGGCGAGCAGTACTTC. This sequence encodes CASSQGNRGEQYF.

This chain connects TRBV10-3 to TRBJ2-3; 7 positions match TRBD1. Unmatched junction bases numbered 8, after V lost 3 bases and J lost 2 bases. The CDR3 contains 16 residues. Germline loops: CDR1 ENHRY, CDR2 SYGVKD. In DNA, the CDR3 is TGTGCCATCAGTGAACGTCAGGGGGAGACCACAGATACGCAGTATTTT. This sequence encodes CAISERQGETTDTQYF.

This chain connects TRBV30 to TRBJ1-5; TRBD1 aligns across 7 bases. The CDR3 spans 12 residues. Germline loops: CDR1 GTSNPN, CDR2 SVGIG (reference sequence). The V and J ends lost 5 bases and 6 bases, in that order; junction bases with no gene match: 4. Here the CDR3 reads CAWARGTQPQHF. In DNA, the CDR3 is TGTGCCTGGGCCAGGGGGACTCAGCCCCAGCATTTT.

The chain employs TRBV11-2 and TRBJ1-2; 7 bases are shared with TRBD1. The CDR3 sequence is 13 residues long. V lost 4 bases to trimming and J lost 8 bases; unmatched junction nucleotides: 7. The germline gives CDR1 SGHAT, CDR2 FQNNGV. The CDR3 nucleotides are TGTGCCAGCAGCTCCCGACAGGGCGAGGGCTACACCTTC. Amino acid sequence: CASSSRQGEGYTF.

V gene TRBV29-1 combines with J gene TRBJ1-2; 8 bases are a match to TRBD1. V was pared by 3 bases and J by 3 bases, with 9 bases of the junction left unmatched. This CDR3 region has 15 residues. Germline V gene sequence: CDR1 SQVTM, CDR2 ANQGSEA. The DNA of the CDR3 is TGCAGCGTTGATAATCGGCAGGGGGCCGACTATGGCTACACCTTC. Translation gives CSVDNRQGADYGYTF. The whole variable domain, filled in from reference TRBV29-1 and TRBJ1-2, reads SAVISQKPSRDICQRGTSLTIQCQVDSQVTMMFWYRQQPGQSLTLIATANQGSEATYESGFVIDKFPISRPNLTFSTLTVSNMSPEDSSIYLCSVDNRQGADYGYTFGSGTRLTVV.

For the CDR3, the DNA is TGCAGTGCTAGTCCCTGGGGAACCGGGACTAGGGCCTTGGAAAAACTGTTTTTT. It codes for CSASPWGTGTRALEKLFF. The genes are TRBV20-1 and TRBJ1-4; TRBD1 is a possible D gene (5 bases). Germline CDR1 DFQATT, CDR2 SNEGSKA (reference sequence). The CDR3 is 18 amino acids. V was pared by 3 bases and J by 8 bases, with 28 bases between.

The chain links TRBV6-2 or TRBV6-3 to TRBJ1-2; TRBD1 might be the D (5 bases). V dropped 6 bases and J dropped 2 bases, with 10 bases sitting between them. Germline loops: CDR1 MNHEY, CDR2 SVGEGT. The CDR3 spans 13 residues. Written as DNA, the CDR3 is TGTGCCAGCAGCCTACAGGAAAACTATGGCTACACCTTC. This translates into CASSLQENYGYTF.

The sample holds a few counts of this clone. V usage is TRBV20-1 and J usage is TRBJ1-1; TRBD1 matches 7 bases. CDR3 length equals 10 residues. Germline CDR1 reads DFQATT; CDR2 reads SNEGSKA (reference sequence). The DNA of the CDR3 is TGCACGACAGGGAGGACTGAAGCTTTCTTT. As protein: CTTGRTEAFF.

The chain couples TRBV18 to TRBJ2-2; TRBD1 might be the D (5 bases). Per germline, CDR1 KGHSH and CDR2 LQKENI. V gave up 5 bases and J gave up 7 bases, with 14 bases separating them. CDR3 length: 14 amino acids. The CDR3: CASSSGPGHGELFF. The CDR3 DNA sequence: TGTGCCAGCTCAAGTGGTCCAGGGCACGGGGAGCTGTTTTTT.

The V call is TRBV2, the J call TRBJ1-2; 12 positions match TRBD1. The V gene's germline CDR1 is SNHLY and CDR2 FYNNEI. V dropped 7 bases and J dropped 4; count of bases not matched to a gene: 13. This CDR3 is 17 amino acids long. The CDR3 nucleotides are TGTGCCAGCACCACTACCGCCGGGACAGGGGGCGGCTATGGCTACACCTTC. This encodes CASTTTAGTGGGYGYTF. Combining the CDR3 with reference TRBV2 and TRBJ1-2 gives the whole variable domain EPEVTQTPSHQVTQMGQEVILRCVPISNHLYFYWYRQILGQKVEFLVSFYNNEISEKSEIFDDQFSVERPDGSNFTLKIRSTKLEDSAMYFCASTTTAGTGGGYGYTFGSGTRLTVV.

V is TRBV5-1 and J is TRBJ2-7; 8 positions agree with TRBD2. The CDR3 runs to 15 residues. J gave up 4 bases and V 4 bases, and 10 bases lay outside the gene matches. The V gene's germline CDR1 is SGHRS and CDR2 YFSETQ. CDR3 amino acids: CASSPTSAGGYEQYF. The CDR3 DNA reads TGCGCCAGCAGCCCGACTAGCGCCGGGGGGTACGAGCAGTACTTC.

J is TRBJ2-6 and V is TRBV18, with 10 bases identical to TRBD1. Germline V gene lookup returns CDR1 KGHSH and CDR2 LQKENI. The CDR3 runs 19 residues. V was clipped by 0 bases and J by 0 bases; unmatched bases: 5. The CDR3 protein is CASSPPLGTGASGANVLTF. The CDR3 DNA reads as TGTGCCAGCTCACCACCGTTAGGGACAGGGGCCTCTGGGGCCAACGTCCTGACTTTC.

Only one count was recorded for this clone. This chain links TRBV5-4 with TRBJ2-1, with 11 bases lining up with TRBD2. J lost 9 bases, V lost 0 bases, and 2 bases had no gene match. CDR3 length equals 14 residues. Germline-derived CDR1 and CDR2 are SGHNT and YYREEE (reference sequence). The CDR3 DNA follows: TGTGCCAGCAGCTTGGAACTAGCGGGGGCTGAGCAGTTCTTC. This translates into CASSLELAGAEQFF.

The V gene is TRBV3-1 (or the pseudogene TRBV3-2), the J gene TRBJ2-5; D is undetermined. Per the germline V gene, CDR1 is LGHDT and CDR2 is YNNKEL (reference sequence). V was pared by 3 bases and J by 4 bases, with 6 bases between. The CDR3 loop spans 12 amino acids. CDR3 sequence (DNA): TGTGCCAGCAGCCACGAAGCAGAGACCCAGTACTTC. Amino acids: CASSHEAETQYF.

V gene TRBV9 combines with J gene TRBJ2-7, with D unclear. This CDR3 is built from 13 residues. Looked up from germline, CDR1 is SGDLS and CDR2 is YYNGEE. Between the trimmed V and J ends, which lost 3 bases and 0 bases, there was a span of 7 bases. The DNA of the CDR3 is TGTGCCAGCAGCGGCGCAAGCTCCTACGAGCAGTACTTC. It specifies CASSGASSYEQYF. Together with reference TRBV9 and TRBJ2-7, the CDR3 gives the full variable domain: DSGVTQTPKHLITATGQRVTLRCSPRSGDLSVYWYQQSLDQGLQFLIQYYNGEERAKGNILERFSAQQFPDLHSELNLSSLELGDSALYFCASSGASSYEQYFGPGTRLTVT.

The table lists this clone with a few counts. The CDR3 DNA reads TGCGCCAGCAGCGGAGCCCAGGGGAGCAATCAGCCCCAGCATTTT. It codes for CASSGAQGSNQPQHF. The rearrangement links TRBV4-1 to TRBJ1-5; possibly TRBD1 for D (6 bases). V lost 5 bases, J lost 1 base, and 12 bases lay in between. This CDR3 has 15 amino acids. Germline-derived CDR1 and CDR2 are MGHRA and YSYEKL.

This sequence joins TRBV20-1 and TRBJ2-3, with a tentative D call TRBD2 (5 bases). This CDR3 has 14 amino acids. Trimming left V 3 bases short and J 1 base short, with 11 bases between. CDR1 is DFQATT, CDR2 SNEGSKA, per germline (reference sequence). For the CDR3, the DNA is TGCAGTGCTAGTAATCGACTACGCACAGATACGCAGTATTTT. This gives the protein CSASNRLRTDTQYF.

The CDR3 loop reads CASSANAEGQTYGYTF. The CDR3 DNA is TGTGCCAGCAGTGCTAACGCCGAGGGACAGACCTATGGCTACACCTTC. V is TRBV6-4 and J is TRBJ1-2; 7 nucleotides line up with TRBD1. The CDR3 runs to 16 residues. The V and J ends lost 4 bases and 4 bases, in that order; junction bases with no gene match: 12. CDR1 MRHNA and CDR2 SNTAGT come from the germline V gene.

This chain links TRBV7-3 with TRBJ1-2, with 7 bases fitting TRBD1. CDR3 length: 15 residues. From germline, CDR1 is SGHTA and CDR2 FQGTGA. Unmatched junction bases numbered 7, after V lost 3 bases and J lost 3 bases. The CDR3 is CASSLRQGLDYGYTF. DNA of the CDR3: TGTGCCAGCAGCTTGCGACAGGGTTTGGACTATGGCTACACCTTC.

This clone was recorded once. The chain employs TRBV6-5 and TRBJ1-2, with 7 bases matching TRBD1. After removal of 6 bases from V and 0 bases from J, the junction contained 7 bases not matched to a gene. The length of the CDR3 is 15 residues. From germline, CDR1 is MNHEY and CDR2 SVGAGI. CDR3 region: CASSSWDSANYGYTF. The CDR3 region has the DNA TGTGCCAGCAGCTCCTGGGACAGCGCTAACTATGGCTACACCTTC.